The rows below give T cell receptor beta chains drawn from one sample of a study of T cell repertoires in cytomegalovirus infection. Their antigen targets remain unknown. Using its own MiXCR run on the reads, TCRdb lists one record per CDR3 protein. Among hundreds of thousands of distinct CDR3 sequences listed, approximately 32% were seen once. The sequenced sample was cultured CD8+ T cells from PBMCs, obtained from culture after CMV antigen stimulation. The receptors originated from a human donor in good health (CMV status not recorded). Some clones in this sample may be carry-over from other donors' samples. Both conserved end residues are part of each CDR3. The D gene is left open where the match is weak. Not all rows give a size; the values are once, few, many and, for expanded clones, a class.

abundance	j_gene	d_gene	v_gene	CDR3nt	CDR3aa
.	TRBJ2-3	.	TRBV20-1	TGCAGTGCTGAAAAGGGCACGATCGGGGATACGCAGTATTTT	CSAEKGTIGDTQYF
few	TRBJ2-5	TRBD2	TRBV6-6	TGTGCCAGCAGTTCTGGGGAGGGCGAGACCCAGTACTTC	CASSSGEGETQYF
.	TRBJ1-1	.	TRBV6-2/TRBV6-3	TGTGCCAGCACCTCCGGGACAACTACCTGGGACACTGAAGCTTTCTTT	CASTSGTTTWDTEAFF
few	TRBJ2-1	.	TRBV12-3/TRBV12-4	TGTGCCAGCAGTTTGGCATGGGTAGGGAATGAGCAGTTCTTC	CASSLAWVGNEQFF
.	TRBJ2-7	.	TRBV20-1	TGCAGTGCAACGACATGGGGCGCCGCCTACGCGCAGTACTTC	CSATTWGAAYAQYF
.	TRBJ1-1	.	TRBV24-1	TGTGCCACCAGTGATCGACCCAGGGGTGACACTGAAGCTTTCTTT	CATSDRPRGDTEAFF
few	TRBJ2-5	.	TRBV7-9	TGTGCCAGCAGCATCGGGAAGCAAGAGACCCAGTACTTC	CASSIGKQETQYF
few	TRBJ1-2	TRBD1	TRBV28	TGTGCCAGCAGTTTATCCCGACCAGAGGGAACAGGGGGTGGCTACACCTTC	CASSLSRPEGTGGGYTF
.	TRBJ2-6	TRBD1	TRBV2	TGTGCCAGCGCCGTTGACAGGGTTTTAGCTGGGGCCAACGTCCTGACTTTC	CASAVDRVLAGANVLTF
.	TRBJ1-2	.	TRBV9	TGTGCCAGCAGCGTAGAGGCAGGCACCTCTGGCTACACCTTC	CASSVEAGTSGYTF
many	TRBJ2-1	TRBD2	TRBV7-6	TGTGCCAGCAGCCGAGGAGGGAGGGGCAATGAGCAGTTCTTC	CASSRGGRGNEQFF
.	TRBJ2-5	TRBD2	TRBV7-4	TGTGCCGGACTAGGGCCCGGGGAAGGTAGTAGGACCCAGTACTTC	CAGLGPGEGSRTQYF
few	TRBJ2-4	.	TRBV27	TGTGCCAGCAGATCCGACGGGCCCTATTTCAAAAACATTCAGTACTTC	CASRSDGPYFKNIQYF
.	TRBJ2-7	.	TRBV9	TGTGCCAGCAGCGTCAAAGACAGGTCCTACGAGCAGTACTTC	CASSVKDRSYEQYF
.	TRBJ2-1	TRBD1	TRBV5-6	TGTGCCAGCAGAACTGGGACAGGGGCCTACAATGAGCAGTTCTTC	CASRTGTGAYNEQFF
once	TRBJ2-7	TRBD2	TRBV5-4	TGTGCCAGCAGCTTTGCGGGGGGGATCTACGAGCAGTACTTC	CASSFAGGIYEQYF
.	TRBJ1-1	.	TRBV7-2	TGTGCCAACAGCCATGGATGGGGCACTGAAGCTTTCTTT	CANSHGWGTEAFF
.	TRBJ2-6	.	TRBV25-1	TGTGCCAGCAGATTCGAGGCCGCTGGGGCCAACGTCCTGACTTTC	CASRFEAAGANVLTF
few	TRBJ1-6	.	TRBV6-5	TGTGCCAGCAGTTACAAGCAGGGCTTTTATAATTCACCCCTCCACTTT	CASSYKQGFYNSPLHF
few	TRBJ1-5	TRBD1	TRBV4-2	TGTGCCAGCAGCCCTGGACAGGGGGCGCCGGACAATCAGCCCCAGCATTTT	CASSPGQGAPDNQPQHF
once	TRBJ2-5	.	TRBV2	TGTGCCAGCAACGAGGGACACCCAGATACGCCACTGCCAGAGACCCAGTACTTC	CASNEGHPDTPLPETQYF
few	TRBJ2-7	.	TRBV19	TGTGCCAGTAGTCCTGAGGCAGGGATGAACGAGCAGTACTTC	CASSPEAGMNEQYF
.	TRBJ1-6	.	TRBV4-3	TGCGCCAGCAGCCAATTACTGGACATTACGAGCTCCTATAATTCACCCCTCCACTTT	CASSQLLDITSSYNSPLHF
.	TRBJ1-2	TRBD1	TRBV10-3	TGTGCCATCAGTGCCCAGGGACAGGGGGCGAACTATGGCTACACCTTC	CAISAQGQGANYGYTF
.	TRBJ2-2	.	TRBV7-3	TGTGCCAACAGTAACGTTTTGGTCGGGGAGCTGTTTTTT	CANSNVLVGELFF
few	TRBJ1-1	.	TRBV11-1	TGTGCCAGCAGCGCCCGGACTCCACCAAGGAACACTGAAGCTTTCTTT	CASSARTPPRNTEAFF